This T cell receptor (beta chain) was captured in a study of blood T cell repertoires in COVID-19. For the study at large: Material from acute and convalescent COVID-19 was sourced from the United States, Italy and Spain. T cells, B-cell-depleted T cells, or PBMCs provided the cDNA or gDNA that served as material.

CDR3 length equals 16 residues. The V end lost 5 bases, the J end lost 0 bases, and 17 bases lay between the germline ends. Germline CDR1 reads LNHNV; CDR2 reads YYDKDF (reference sequence). As originally analysed: Amplifying reference gene primers gave estimates of nucleated cell counts. The method was immunoSEQ multiplex PCR; TCRdb's version includes in-frame clones alone and lacks a portion of them. The DNA was the basis for D and trimming; V, J and clone size are from that table. The sample carries about 190,000 clones, around nine tenths recorded once. V is TRBV15 and J is TRBJ2-7; a weak D match, TRBD2 (5 bases). The origin of this receptor is a man in his forties with active or convalescent COVID-19. Sequences were obtained from peripheral blood. CDR3: CATSSRTEDSSYEQYF. Written as DNA, the CDR3 is TGTGCCACCAGCTCCCGGACTGAAGATAGCTCCTACGAGCAGTACTTC.